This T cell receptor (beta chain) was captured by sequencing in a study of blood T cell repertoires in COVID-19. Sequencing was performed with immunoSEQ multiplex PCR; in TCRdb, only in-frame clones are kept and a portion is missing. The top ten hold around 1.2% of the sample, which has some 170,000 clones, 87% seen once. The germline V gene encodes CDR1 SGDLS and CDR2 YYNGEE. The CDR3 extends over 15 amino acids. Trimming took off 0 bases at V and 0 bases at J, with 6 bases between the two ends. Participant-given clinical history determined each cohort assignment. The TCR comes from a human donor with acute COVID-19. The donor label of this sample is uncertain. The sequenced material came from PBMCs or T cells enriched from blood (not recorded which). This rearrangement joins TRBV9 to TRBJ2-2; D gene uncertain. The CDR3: CASSVGLPNTGELFF. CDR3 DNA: TGTGCCAGCAGCGTAGGACTCCCGAACACCGGGGAGCTGTTTTTT. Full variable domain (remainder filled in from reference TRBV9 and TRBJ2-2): DSGVTQTPKHLITATGQRVTLRCSPRSGDLSVYWYQQSLDQGLQFLIQYYNGEERAKGNILERFSAQQFPDLHSELNLSSLELGDSALYFCASSVGLPNTGELFFGEGSRLTVL.